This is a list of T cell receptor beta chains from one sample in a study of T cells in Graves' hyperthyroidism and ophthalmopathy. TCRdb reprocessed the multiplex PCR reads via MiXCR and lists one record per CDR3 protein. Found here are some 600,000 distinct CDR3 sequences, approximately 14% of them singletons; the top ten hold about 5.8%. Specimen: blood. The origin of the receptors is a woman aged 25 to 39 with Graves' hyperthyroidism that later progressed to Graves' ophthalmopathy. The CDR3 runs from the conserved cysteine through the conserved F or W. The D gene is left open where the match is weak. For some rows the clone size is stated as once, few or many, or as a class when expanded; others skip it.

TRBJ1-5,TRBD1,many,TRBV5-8,TGTGCCAGCAGCTTTTCCCAAGGGACAGGGGGCAATCAGCCCCAGCATTTT,CASSFSQGTGGNQPQHF
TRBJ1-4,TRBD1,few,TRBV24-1,TGTGCCACCAGTGATCCAACGGGACAGCAAGAAAAACTGTTTTTT,CATSDPTGQQEKLFF
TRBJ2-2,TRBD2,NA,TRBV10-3,TGTGCCATCAGTGAGTCTAGCGGGAGGGCCACCGGGGAGCTGTTTTTT,CAISESSGRATGELFF
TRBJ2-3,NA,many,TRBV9,TGTGCCAGCAGCGTAGTAGGGGATGGAGGCACAGATACGCAGTATTTT,CASSVVGDGGTDTQYF
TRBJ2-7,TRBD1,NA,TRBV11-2,TGTGCCAGCAGCTCCGGTTCGCCCGGGACAGGGACCGAGCAGTACTTC,CASSSGSPGTGTEQYF
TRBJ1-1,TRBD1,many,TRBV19,TGTGCCAGTAACCCATTCGGGACAGAGAACACTGAAGCTTTCTTT,CASNPFGTENTEAFF
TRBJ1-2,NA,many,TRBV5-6,TGTGCCAGCAGCTCGTGGGAGGGGCTGAAAAATGGCTACACCTTC,CASSSWEGLKNGYTF
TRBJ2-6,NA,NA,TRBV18,TGTGCCAGCTCGTCTACAGACTCTGGGGCCAACGTCCTGACTTTC,CASSSTDSGANVLTF
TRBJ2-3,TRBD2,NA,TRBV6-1,TGTGCCAGCAGCGAGTGGGGGGGAACGCAGTATTTT,CASSEWGGTQYF
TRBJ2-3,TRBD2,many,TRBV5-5,TGTGCCAGCAGCCTTAAAGCGGGAGGGATCACAGATACGCAGTATTTT,CASSLKAGGITDTQYF
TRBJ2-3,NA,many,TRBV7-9,TGTGCCAGCAGGGACGGGACCGGCACAGATACGCAGTATTTT,CASRDGTGTDTQYF
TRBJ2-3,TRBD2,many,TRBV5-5,TGTGCCAGCAGCTTGGTTGGGACTAGCGGGAGTGGGGCAGATACGCAGTATTTT,CASSLVGTSGSGADTQYF
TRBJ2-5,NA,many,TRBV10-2,TGCGCCTCCCGGAGGGGGGGCGAAGAGACCCAGTACTTC,CASRRGGEETQYF
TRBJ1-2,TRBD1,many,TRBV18,TGTGCCAGCTCACCACGACAGGGCTTCGACTATGGCTACACCTTC,CASSPRQGFDYGYTF
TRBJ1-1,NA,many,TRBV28,TGTGCCAGCAGTTTCCCGACAGTGAACACTGAAGCTTTCTTT,CASSFPTVNTEAFF
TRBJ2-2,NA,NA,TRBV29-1,TGCAGCGTTGAAGATCAACGGAAGGGCACCGTGGAGCTGTTTTTT,CSVEDQRKGTVELFF
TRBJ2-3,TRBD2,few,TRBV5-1,TGCGCCAGCCATCCGGGACTAGTAAGAGATACGCAGTATTTT,CASHPGLVRDTQYF
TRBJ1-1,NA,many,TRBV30,TGTGCCTGGGGGACGGGGAACACTGAAGCTTTCTTT,CAWGTGNTEAFF
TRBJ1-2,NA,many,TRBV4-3,TGCGCCAGCAGCCAAGGAGTCACAGGGCCCCTTAACTATGGCTACACCTTC,CASSQGVTGPLNYGYTF
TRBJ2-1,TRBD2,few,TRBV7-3,TGTGCCAGCAGCAAGGGACTAGCGGGAGGCTACAATGAGCAGTTCTTC,CASSKGLAGGYNEQFF
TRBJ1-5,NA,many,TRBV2,TGTGCCAGCAGTGTAAATTCGGGGGCGCAGGGCAATCAGCCCCAGCATTTT,CASSVNSGAQGNQPQHF
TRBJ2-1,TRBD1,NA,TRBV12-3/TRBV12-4,TGTGCCAGCAGCCATTACGGAGTGGGACAGGGGGCGGATGAGCAGTTCTTC,CASSHYGVGQGADEQFF
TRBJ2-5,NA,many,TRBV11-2,TGTGCCAGCAGCTTAAGTCAGACAGGCCAAGAGACCCAGTACTTC,CASSLSQTGQETQYF
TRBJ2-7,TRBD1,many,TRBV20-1,TGCAGTGCTAGGCCGGACAGGGGGGTTACCTACGAGCAGTACTTC,CSARPDRGVTYEQYF
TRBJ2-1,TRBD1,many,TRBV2,TGTGCCAGCACCCGGGACAGGGATTACAATGAGCAGTTCTTC,CASTRDRDYNEQFF
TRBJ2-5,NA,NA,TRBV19,TGTGCCAGTAATGGAGGTGTCCGTGGGGAGACCCAGTACTTC,CASNGGVRGETQYF
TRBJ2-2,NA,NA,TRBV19,TGTGCCAGTATGGTCCAGGGTAGGGACACCGGGGAGCTGTTTTTT,CASMVQGRDTGELFF
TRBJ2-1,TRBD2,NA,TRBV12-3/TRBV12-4,TGTGCCAGCAGTTTAATAGCGGGAGGTGGGGCCTACAATGAGCAGTTCTTC,CASSLIAGGGAYNEQFF
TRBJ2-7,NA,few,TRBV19,TGTGCCAGTAGTATTACGCAGGGGAAGGGCGAGCAGTACTTC,CASSITQGKGEQYF
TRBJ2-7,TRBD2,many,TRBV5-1,TGCGCCAGCAGCGAAACTAGCGGCGGAGTCTACGAGCAGTACTTC,CASSETSGGVYEQYF
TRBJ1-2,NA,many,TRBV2,TGTGCCAGCAGGACCCCGAGTAGGGGCTATGGCTACACCTTC,CASRTPSRGYGYTF
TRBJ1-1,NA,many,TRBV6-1,TGTGCCAGCAGCCACCCGGACACTGAAGCTTTCTTT,CASSHPDTEAFF
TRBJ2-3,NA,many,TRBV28,TGTGCCAGCAGTTTAATCAGCCTACAGGGTACGCAGTATTTT,CASSLISLQGTQYF
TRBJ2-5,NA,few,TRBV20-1,TGCAGTGCTAGAGAAGGGGGGAGTAATTTAGAGACCCAGTACTTC,CSAREGGSNLETQYF
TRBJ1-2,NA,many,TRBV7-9,TGTGCCAGCAGCCCTAACCCCCACTCGACAGACGGCTACACCTTC,CASSPNPHSTDGYTF
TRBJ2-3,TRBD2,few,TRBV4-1,TGCGCCAGCAGCCCCAATCCTAGCGGGAGTTCAGATACGCAGTATTTT,CASSPNPSGSSDTQYF
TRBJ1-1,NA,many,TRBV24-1,TGTGCCACCAGTGGCCAAAGTAACACTGAAGCTTTCTTT,CATSGQSNTEAFF
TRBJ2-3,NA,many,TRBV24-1,TGTGCCTCATCTGAGCGGGCCTCCACAGATACGCAGTATTTT,CASSERASTDTQYF
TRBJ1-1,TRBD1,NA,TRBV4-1,TGCGCCAGCAGCCAAGGACAGGGGTCCCCGAGGACTGAAGCTTTCTTT,CASSQGQGSPRTEAFF
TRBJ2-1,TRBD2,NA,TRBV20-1,TGCAGTGCTAGTAGTCACCTAGCGGGAGGGTCCGGCCGGGAGCAGTTCTTC,CSASSHLAGGSGREQFF
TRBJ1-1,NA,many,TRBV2,TGTGCCAGCAGCCGGGCGCAGAACACTGAAGCTTTCTTT,CASSRAQNTEAFF
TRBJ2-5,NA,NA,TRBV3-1,TGTGCCAGCCCTCAAGGGAGGTGGGGAAAATACTACTTC,CASPQGRWGKYYF
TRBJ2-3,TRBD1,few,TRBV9,TGTGCCAGCAGCGTACAGGGGGCAGACACAGATACGCAGTATTTT,CASSVQGADTDTQYF
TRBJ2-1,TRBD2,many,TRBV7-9,TGTGCCAGCAGCCGTAAGCGGGAGGCTTACAATGAGCAGTTCTTC,CASSRKREAYNEQFF
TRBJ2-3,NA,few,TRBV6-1,TGTGCCAGCAGTTCAAAGGGGCAGATCAGCACAGATACGCAGTATTTT,CASSSKGQISTDTQYF
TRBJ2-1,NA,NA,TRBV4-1,TGCGCCAGCAGCCAAGTGCCACGGGACAATGAGCAGTTCTTC,CASSQVPRDNEQFF
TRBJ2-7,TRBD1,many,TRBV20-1,TGCAGGGCGAGAAGACAGGGGGACGAGCAGTACTTC,CRARRQGDEQYF
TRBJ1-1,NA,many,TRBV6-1,TGTGCCAGCAGTGACTTCGGGACATTGAACACTGAAGCTTTCTTT,CASSDFGTLNTEAFF
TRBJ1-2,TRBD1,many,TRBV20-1,TGCAGTGCTAGCACAGGGGGCAGGGGCTACACCTTC,CSASTGGRGYTF